This entry describes one T cell receptor (beta chain). Its target is unknown. This sample is part of a study of cytomegalovirus exposure and HLA in healthy donors. The study's findings and limits: Overall, roughly 170 TCR beta chains were annotated as cytomegalovirus-associated. In a later analysis, a missense DCLRE1C variant was linked to TCR beta V- and J-gene trimming.

These donors, healthy bone marrow donors, were studied. V lost 4 bases and J 1 base, leaving 15 bases between the germline ends. This CDR3 comprises 16 residues. Germline V lookup: CDR1 SGHRS, CDR2 YFSETQ. The PCR contained 60 Vbeta and 13 Jbeta primers. TCRdb's copy holds only in-frame clones and misses some; the assay was immunoSEQ multiplex PCR. The table lists more than 70,000 clones, less than 85% of them singletons. This chain joins TRBV5-1 and TRBJ1-3; D uncertain. The sequenced material came from PBMCs. The source is a woman between 45 and 60 years old in good health and CMV-seropositive. CDR3 in DNA: TGCGCCAGCAGCCTAGAGGACTGGTTTTCTGGAAACACCATATATTTT. This codes for CASSLEDWFSGNTIYF.